A selection of T cell receptor beta chains follows, all from one sample in a study of T cell repertoires in cytomegalovirus infection. Antigens for these TCRs are unknown. Via MiXCR, TCRdb re-called the reads, giving one row per CDR3 protein. Among 250,000 to 300,000 distinct CDR3 sequences listed, 20% to 25% were seen once. This material consisted of cultured PBMCs, taken from culture after CMV antigen stimulation. The receptors here all came from a human donor in good health (CMV status not recorded). Some clones in this sample may be carry-over from other donors' samples. CDR3s include the opening cysteine and the closing phenylalanine or tryptophan. Fields, in order: J gene, D gene, V gene, CDR3 protein. A D gene is named only where the DNA matches it firmly.

J gene: TRBJ1-4; D gene: .; V gene: TRBV12-3/TRBV12-4; CDR3 protein: CASSFPSTNEKLFF
J gene: TRBJ1-1; D gene: .; V gene: TRBV11-1; CDR3 protein: CASSLGRFTGSTEAFF
J gene: TRBJ2-1; D gene: TRBD2; V gene: TRBV5-4; CDR3 protein: CASSLGGSVINEQFF
J gene: TRBJ1-4; D gene: TRBD1; V gene: TRBV12-3/TRBV12-4; CDR3 protein: CASSATGLKKLFF
J gene: TRBJ2-5; D gene: .; V gene: TRBV6-1; CDR3 protein: CASVVSLAQETQYF
J gene: TRBJ1-5; D gene: .; V gene: TRBV27; CDR3 protein: CASSLWPDSQPQHF
J gene: TRBJ1-1; D gene: TRBD1; V gene: TRBV20-1; CDR3 protein: CSAREAGGSNTEAFF
J gene: TRBJ1-4; D gene: .; V gene: TRBV29-1; CDR3 protein: CSVEDRLPGSEKLFF
J gene: TRBJ1-5; D gene: .; V gene: TRBV4-1; CDR3 protein: CASSQLFGTLGTQHF
J gene: TRBJ1-3; D gene: TRBD1; V gene: TRBV19; CDR3 protein: CASEGTVSGNTIYF
J gene: TRBJ2-3; D gene: .; V gene: TRBV7-3; CDR3 protein: CASSPSGLLGTDTQYF
J gene: TRBJ2-4; D gene: .; V gene: TRBV15; CDR3 protein: CATSRDQGSLYIQYF
J gene: TRBJ2-7; D gene: .; V gene: TRBV28; CDR3 protein: CASSSPGPILNEQYF
J gene: TRBJ2-4; D gene: TRBD2; V gene: TRBV6-2/TRBV6-3; CDR3 protein: CASTSGRAVRAKNIQYF
J gene: TRBJ2-7; D gene: .; V gene: TRBV20-1; CDR3 protein: CSARDRGLIYEQYF
J gene: TRBJ1-5; D gene: .; V gene: TRBV19; CDR3 protein: CASSDSVDNQPQHF
J gene: TRBJ2-3; D gene: TRBD2; V gene: TRBV6-5; CDR3 protein: CASSYSGLAGDTQYF
J gene: TRBJ1-5; D gene: .; V gene: TRBV7-6; CDR3 protein: CASSHSTGLNQPQHF
J gene: TRBJ2-1; D gene: TRBD1; V gene: TRBV7-4; CDR3 protein: CASSLGQVTSEQFF
J gene: TRBJ2-7; D gene: TRBD1; V gene: TRBV6-2/TRBV6-3; CDR3 protein: CASSYPDPGTGSYEQYF
J gene: TRBJ2-1; D gene: TRBD2; V gene: TRBV7-6; CDR3 protein: CASSLGTTSLGNEQFF
J gene: TRBJ1-1; D gene: TRBD1; V gene: TRBV28; CDR3 protein: CASSLVTGGQNTEAFF
J gene: TRBJ2-7; D gene: TRBD1; V gene: TRBV30; CDR3 protein: CAWIETGRYEQYF
J gene: TRBJ1-5; D gene: TRBD1; V gene: TRBV19; CDR3 protein: CASRPGQGGNQPQHF
J gene: TRBJ2-1; D gene: TRBD2; V gene: TRBV6-2/TRBV6-3; CDR3 protein: CASRSGTTINEQFF
J gene: TRBJ2-1; D gene: TRBD2; V gene: TRBV7-2; CDR3 protein: CASSVGLALSEQFF
J gene: TRBJ2-1; D gene: TRBD2; V gene: TRBV19; CDR3 protein: CASSMGLAGTEQFF
J gene: TRBJ2-3; D gene: .; V gene: TRBV2; CDR3 protein: CASGYQRLLDTQYF
J gene: TRBJ1-3; D gene: .; V gene: TRBV14; CDR3 protein: CASSQDGGFVSGNTIYF
J gene: TRBJ2-3; D gene: .; V gene: TRBV27; CDR3 protein: CASSRGRGVSDTQYF
J gene: TRBJ2-1; D gene: TRBD2; V gene: TRBV7-9; CDR3 protein: CASSLADTYNEQFF
J gene: TRBJ2-2; D gene: .; V gene: TRBV7-3; CDR3 protein: CASSLTTSNTGELFF
J gene: TRBJ1-6; D gene: TRBD1; V gene: TRBV20-1; CDR3 protein: CSAIIQDRADSPLHF
J gene: TRBJ1-4; D gene: .; V gene: TRBV27; CDR3 protein: CASMSFGGEKLFF
J gene: TRBJ1-5; D gene: .; V gene: TRBV12-3/TRBV12-4; CDR3 protein: CASSLGSGGRPQHF
J gene: TRBJ2-1; D gene: TRBD1; V gene: TRBV11-1; CDR3 protein: CASSPWTGLNEQFF
J gene: TRBJ2-3; D gene: .; V gene: TRBV7-8; CDR3 protein: CASSKGNFNTRDTQYF
J gene: TRBJ2-5; D gene: .; V gene: TRBV10-3; CDR3 protein: CAISDHTLGRGQETQYF
J gene: TRBJ2-5; D gene: TRBD2; V gene: TRBV7-2; CDR3 protein: CASSLVRREGRETQYF
J gene: TRBJ2-2; D gene: TRBD2; V gene: TRBV12-3/TRBV12-4; CDR3 protein: CASSLLYSGNTGELFF
J gene: TRBJ2-2; D gene: TRBD2; V gene: TRBV19; CDR3 protein: CASRPGLAGGRTTGELFF
J gene: TRBJ2-3; D gene: .; V gene: TRBV12-3/TRBV12-4; CDR3 protein: CASRGSATDTQYF
J gene: TRBJ1-5; D gene: .; V gene: TRBV28; CDR3 protein: CASSPPSKPQHF
J gene: TRBJ2-1; D gene: .; V gene: TRBV27; CDR3 protein: CASREIYNEQFF
J gene: TRBJ2-1; D gene: .; V gene: TRBV7-8; CDR3 protein: CASNGGRHLSYNEQFF
J gene: TRBJ1-5; D gene: .; V gene: TRBV25-1; CDR3 protein: CASSESVGGPNQPQHF